The 15 T cell receptor beta chains below were found in one sample sequenced in a study of T cell responses to AZD1222 COVID-19 vaccine. Profiling relied on immunoSEQ multiplex PCR, and the TCRdb table lists in-frame clones only, not all of them. The sample lists around 99,000 clones; about 88% were seen once. Sequenced here: peripheral blood, sampled on day 0 of AZD1222 vaccination. The receptors originated from an adult in good health.

V is TRBV24-1 and J is TRBJ2-1; 14 bases fit TRBD2. V shed 2 bases, J shed 12 bases, and the junction held 11 bases outside the gene matches. This CDR3 is 17 amino acids long. Germline CDR1 and CDR2: KGHDR and SFDVKD. CDR3 residues: CATSDSAGTSGRGRQFF. The CDR3 bases are TGTGCCACCAGTGATTCTGCCGGGACTAGCGGGAGAGGTAGGCAGTTCTTC.

The V gene is TRBV7-9, the J gene TRBJ1-2; D is unresolved. Per germline, CDR1 SEHNR and CDR2 FQNEAQ (reference sequence). The CDR3 sequence is 16 residues long. V was clipped by 5 bases and J by 3 bases, with 19 bases between them. CDR3 nucleotides: TGTGCCAGCAGCCCCTCCGCGGAGAAGGTTTACTATGGCTACACCTTC. Protein sequence: CASSPSAEKVYYGYTF.

The J gene is TRBJ1-5, the V gene TRBV30, with D possibly being TRBD1 (6 bases). Trimming took 0 bases from V and 0 from J, leaving 12 bases between them. CDR1 is GTSNPN and CDR2 is SVGIG in the germline V gene (reference sequence). The CDR3 totals 16 residues. CDR3 residues: CAWSVRAGVSNQPQHF. In DNA, the CDR3 is TGTGCCTGGAGTGTTAGGGCAGGGGTTAGCAATCAGCCCCAGCATTTT.

The genes are TRBV7-8 and TRBJ1-6; D is undetermined. Germline CDR1 and CDR2: SGHVS and FQNEAQ. The CDR3 is made up of 15 amino acids. V was trimmed by 5 bases and J by 9 bases, leaving 17 bases between them. This CDR3 is CASSNIAPPGSPLHF. In DNA form, the CDR3 reads TGTGCCAGCAGCAACATAGCCCCCCCTGGTTCACCCCTCCACTTT.

In DNA form, the CDR3 reads TGTGCCAGCAGCCAAAGAGCCCCTTTAGGAGATCAGCCCCAGCATTTT. Its translation: CASSQRAPLGDQPQHF. The chain has TRBV3-1 (or the pseudogene TRBV3-2) and TRBJ1-5; D is undetermined. The CDR3 sequence is 16 residues long. V was trimmed by 2 bases and J by 5 bases, leaving 16 bases between them. Per germline, CDR1 LGHDT and CDR2 YNNKEL (reference sequence).

The CDR3 DNA is TGTGCCAGCAGCCCCCCGGGACGGATCTACGAGCAGTACGTC. Translating gives CASSPPGRIYEQYV. The chain couples TRBV7-4 to TRBJ2-7, with D perhaps assigned TRBD1 or TRBD2 (5 bases each). Germline V gene lookup returns CDR1 SGHVT and CDR2 SQSDAQ. The CDR3 is 14 amino acids. The ends were cut back, 5 bases at V and 3 bases at J, with 14 bases in the middle.

The V call is TRBV19, the J call TRBJ2-7, with TRBD1 identical over 7 bases. After removal of 1 base from V and 3 bases from J, the junction contained 3 bases not matched to a gene. Germline V gene data show CDR1 as LNHDA and CDR2 as SQIVND (reference sequence). CDR3 length: 14 amino acids. CDR3 nucleotide sequence: TGTGCCAGTAGTATAGTGCCAGGGGGCTACGAGCAGTACTTC. This codes for CASSIVPGGYEQYF. The variable domain in full, completed from reference TRBV19 and TRBJ2-7, reads DGGITQSPKYLFRKEGQNVTLSCEQNLNHDAMYWYRQDPGQGLRLIYYSQIVNDFQKGDIAEGYSVSREKKESFPLTVTSAQKNPTAFYLCASSIVPGGYEQYFGPGTRLTVT.

The J gene is TRBJ2-6, the V gene TRBV6-2 or TRBV6-3, with 8 bases matching TRBD1. Germline loops: CDR1 MNHEY, CDR2 SVGEGT. Trimming took 5 bases from V and 4 from J; bases not matched to a gene: 13. CDR3 length: 18 amino acids. The CDR3 region is CASSRRGQGSTGANVLTF. Written as DNA, the CDR3 is TGTGCCAGCAGTCGCCGTGGACAGGGTTCTACAGGGGCCAACGTCCTGACTTTC.

V usage is TRBV28 and J usage is TRBJ1-5; D not certain. The germline V and J ends were trimmed by 10 bases and 6 bases, with 10 bases remaining between them. CDR3 length: 11 amino acids. The germline gives CDR1 MDHEN, CDR2 SYDVKM. CDR3 DNA: TGTGCCACCCGGGGAGGTCAGCCCCAGCATTTT. Protein: CATRGGQPQHF.

The chain joins TRBV7-2 to TRBJ1-2, with TRBD1 as a possible D gene (5 bases). CDR3 length: 17 amino acids. The V gene lost 1 base and the J gene lost 7 bases, with 22 bases spanning the gap. From germline, CDR1 is SGHTA and CDR2 FQGNSA. CDR3 amino acids: CASSLGGRASLSGGYTF. The CDR3 bases are TGTGCCAGCAGCTTAGGAGGCAGGGCGTCTTTAAGTGGTGGCTACACCTTC.

The rearrangement uses TRBV6-6 and TRBJ1-3; D not resolved. CDR1 is MNHNY and CDR2 is SVGAGI in the germline V gene (reference sequence). The V end was cut by 4 bases, the J end by 2 bases, with 9 bases between. CDR3 length: 14 amino acids. The CDR3 coding sequence is TGTGCCAGCAGTTCGGCAGACACTGGAAACACCATATATTTT. The encoded protein is CASSSADTGNTIYF.

J is TRBJ2-7 and V is TRBV11-2; tentatively, D is TRBD2 (5 bases). Trimming took 5 bases from V and 1 from J, leaving 6 bases between them. This CDR3 is built from 12 residues. CDR1 and CDR2 (germline): SGHAT, FQNNGV. Here the CDR3 DNA reads TGTGCCAGCAGCCGAGGGTCCTACGAGCAGTACTTC. Translating gives CASSRGSYEQYF.

The J gene is TRBJ1-3, the V gene TRBV18; D gene uncertain. V lost 3 bases to trimming and J lost 4 bases, with 10 bases between them. Germline CDR1 reads KGHSH; CDR2 reads LQKENI. This CDR3 is 14 amino acids long. The CDR3 DNA reads TGTGCCAGCTCACCCCCGGCACGGGGAAACACCATATATTTT. Translating gives CASSPPARGNTIYF.

The chain is built from TRBV6-5 and TRBJ1-2, with D unclear. Germline values: CDR1 MNHEY, CDR2 SVGAGI. V was trimmed by 7 bases and J by 0 bases, leaving 15 bases between them. The CDR3 has 15 residues. The CDR3 DNA is TGTGCCAGCATTAATGGACGGATTACTAACTATGGCTACACCTTC. Translating gives CASINGRITNYGYTF.

The chain uses TRBV7-3 and TRBJ2-3; 8 positions match TRBD2. CDR3 length: 16 residues. The junction had 3 bases not matched to a gene; V was cut back by 0 bases and J by 1 base. Looked up from germline, CDR1 is SGHTA and CDR2 is FQGTGA. Here the CDR3 DNA reads TGTGCCAGCAGCTTAACCCCAGCGGGAGGCACAGATACGCAGTATTTT. It translates to CASSLTPAGGTDTQYF.